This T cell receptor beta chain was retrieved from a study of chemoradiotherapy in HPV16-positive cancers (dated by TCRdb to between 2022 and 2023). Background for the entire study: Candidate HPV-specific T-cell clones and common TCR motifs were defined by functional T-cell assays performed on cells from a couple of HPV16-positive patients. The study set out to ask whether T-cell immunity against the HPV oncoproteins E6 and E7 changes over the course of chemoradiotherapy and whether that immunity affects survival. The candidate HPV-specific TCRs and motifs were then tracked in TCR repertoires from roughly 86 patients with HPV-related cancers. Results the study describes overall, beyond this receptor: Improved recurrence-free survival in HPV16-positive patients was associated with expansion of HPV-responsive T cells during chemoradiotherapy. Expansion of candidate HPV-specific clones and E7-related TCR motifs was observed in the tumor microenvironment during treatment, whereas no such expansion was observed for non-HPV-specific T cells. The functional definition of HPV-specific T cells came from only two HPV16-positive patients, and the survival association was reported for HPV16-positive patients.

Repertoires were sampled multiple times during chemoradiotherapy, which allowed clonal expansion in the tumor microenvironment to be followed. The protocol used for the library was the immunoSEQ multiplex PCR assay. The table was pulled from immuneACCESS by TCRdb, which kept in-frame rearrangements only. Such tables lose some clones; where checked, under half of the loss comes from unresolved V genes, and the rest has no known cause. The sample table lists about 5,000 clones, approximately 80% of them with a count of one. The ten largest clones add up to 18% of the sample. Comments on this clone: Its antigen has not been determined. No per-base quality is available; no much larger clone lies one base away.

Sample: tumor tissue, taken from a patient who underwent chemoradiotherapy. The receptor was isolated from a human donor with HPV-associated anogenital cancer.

The CDR3 corresponds to CASSLRVVGNSPLHF. The bases read TGTGCCAGCAGCCTCCGGGTGGTGGGAAATTCACCCCTCCACTTT. The chain uses TRBV14 and TRBJ1-6, with the D gene not confidently named. Counted from cysteine to phenylalanine, this CDR3 has 15 amino acids. The retained sequence is limited to the CDR3, 45 bases, with the frame set at the first base. Sequences SGHDN (CDR1) and FVKESK (CDR2) are obtained from the germline V gene. Trimming takes 4 bases from V and 7 bases from J, and the germline ends sit 14 bases apart.